The T cell receptor beta chain described here comes from a study of blood T cell repertoires in COVID-19 (dated by TCRdb to 2018 to 2020). A note on the overall study: The collaborator samples originated in the United States, Italy and Spain and spanned the acute and convalescent phases of COVID-19. The prospective study material was composed of cDNA or gDNA derived from T cells, B-cell-depleted T cells, or PBMCs. Deeply sampled blood TCRbeta repertoires from subjects exposed to, actively infected with, or recovered from COVID-19 were included in the dataset. A freely available public database, intended as a resource for researchers studying the immune response to SARS-CoV-2, is where the repertoires were released. The samples were drawn from two sources: the first 160 participants of the ongoing ImmuneRACE study, and some 1,300 subjects contributed by 6 global collaborators. Sample metadata almost always included a de-identified subject ID, COVID-19 status, age in years and sex. Where HLA class I and class II types were available, the types were taken from metadata supplied by the sample provider, not from assay-based typing. The full study reports these points: The quantity of clinical and demographic metadata differed by source and by participant and was supplied without curation.

TCRbeta CDR3 regions were amplified from genomic DNA using the immunoSEQ Assay, a bias-controlled multiplex PCR. Processing in the source paper ran as follows. Within the assay, amplification of reference gene primers was used to estimate how many nucleated cells each sample contained. To quantify the absolute abundance of each unique TCRbeta CDR3 rearrangement, sequence reads were collapsed and filtered. Productive Simpson clonality was computed per sample as the square root of Simpson's diversity index over productive rearrangements. TCRdb stores this immuneACCESS table with in-frame sequences only. Part of the clones is absent; in the studies checked, under half of the shortfall reflects unresolved V genes, and no reason is known for the rest. V and J calls and clone size are copied from that table; D and trimming were computed from the DNA. For this sample there are fewer than 200,000 clones; roughly 90% appear just once. Together, the top ten hold approximately 0.48% of the sample.

Regarding this clone: The specificity of this receptor is unknown. No qualities accompany the bases; no much larger clone lies one base away.

The collaborating institutions used their own protocols to collect whole blood in K2EDTA tubes. For TCRbeta analysis, collaborators shipped samples as frozen whole blood, isolated PBMCs, or DNA extracted from either of those sample types. Cut back by 5 bases and 5 bases, the V and J ends lie 7 bases apart. Based on the germline V gene, the CDR1 and CDR2 sequences are SNHLY and FYNNEI. The CDR3 covers 12 residues, taking in both the cysteine and the phenylalanine. CDR3 DNA only is kept here, 36 bases in frame from base 1. Sequenced input: peripheral blood. The origin of this receptor is a man aged 50 or older with acute or convalescent COVID-19. Recombination linked TRBV2 to TRBJ2-1; perhaps TRBD2 is the D gene, with 5 bases matching. The sequence in DNA is TGTGCCAGCAGTCCACTAGACAATGAGCAGTTCTTC. This encodes CASSPLDNEQFF.